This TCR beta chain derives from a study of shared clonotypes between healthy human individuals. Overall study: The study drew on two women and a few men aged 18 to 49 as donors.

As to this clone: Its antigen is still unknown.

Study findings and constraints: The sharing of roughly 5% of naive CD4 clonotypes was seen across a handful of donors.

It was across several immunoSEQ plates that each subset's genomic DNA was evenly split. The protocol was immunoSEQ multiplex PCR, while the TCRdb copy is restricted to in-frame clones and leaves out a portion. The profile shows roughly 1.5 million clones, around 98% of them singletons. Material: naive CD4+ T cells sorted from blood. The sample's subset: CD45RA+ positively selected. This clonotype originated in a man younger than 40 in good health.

CDR3 amino acids: CASSSPPGRRQETQYF. The DNA for the CDR3 is TGTGCCAGCAGCTCCCCACCGGGACGACGCCAAGAGACCCAGTACTTC. V usage is TRBV11-2 and J usage is TRBJ2-5, with D possibly called TRBD1 or TRBD2 (5 bases each). Germline V gene sequence: CDR1 SGHAT, CDR2 FQNNGV. This CDR3 has 16 residues. The V gene lost 4 bases and the J gene lost 1 base, with 16 bases spanning the gap.